The entry below gives a single TCR beta chain sequence along with its context. The antigen remains undetermined. This entry belongs to a study of shared clonotypes between healthy human individuals. Study background: Researchers drew samples from two women and a few men aged 18 to 49.

Study results and caveats: Sampling covered nothing but blood. Tissue TCR repertoires likely differ from those found in blood. Inspection by rarefaction showed sorted-subset sequencing to be incomplete despite large depth. Naive CD4 clonotypes were shared across a handful of donors at approximately 5.3%.

Clones were sequenced by immunoSEQ multiplex PCR, and TCRdb holds only the in-frame ones, with some missing. Among about 2.4 million clones listed, 93% were seen once. Sequenced: naive CD4+ T cells from PBMCs. This sample's subset: CD45RA+ positively selected. The receptor comes from a man aged 18 to 30 in good health. Some clones in this sample may be carry-over from other donors' samples.

The CDR3 region is CASSPGREGPYYEQYF. CDR3 bases: TGTGCCAGCAGCCCGGGGCGGGAGGGCCCATACTACGAGCAGTACTTC. The V gene is TRBV5-5, the J gene TRBJ2-7; TRBD2 agrees at 9 bases. The CDR3 spans 16 residues. Germline CDR1 and CDR2: SGHKS and YYEKEE (reference sequence). Trimming removed 4 bases from V and 3 bases from J; junction bases left unmatched: 11.